One sample yielded the 29 T cell receptor beta chains listed below, sequenced in a study of OX40 agonist ivuxolimab in advanced cancers. Only in-frame clones appear in the TCRdb table, and some are missing; sequencing was by immunoSEQ multiplex PCR. The sample carries more than 95,000 clones, roughly 92% recorded once. The sample consisted of CD4+ or CD8+ T cells sorted from blood, taken in a trial of the OX40 agonist ivuxolimab. All receptors come from an adult with an advanced solid tumor such as melanoma, head and neck, liver or kidney cancer.

The chain has TRBV30 and TRBJ1-5, with D hard to call. Germline-derived CDR1 and CDR2 are GTSNPN and SVGIG (reference sequence). This CDR3 has 14 residues. V was shortened by 0 bases and J by 2 bases, with 8 bases between the two germline ends. This CDR3 is CAWSVLSGNQPQHF. DNA of the CDR3: TGTGCCTGGAGTGTTTTAAGTGGCAATCAGCCCCAGCATTTT.

There are a few counts of this clone. This rearrangement joins TRBV2 to TRBJ2-7; the D gene is possibly TRBD1 (6 bases). The germline V and J ends were trimmed by 6 bases and 1 base, with 13 bases remaining between them. Germline assignment: CDR1 SNHLY and CDR2 FYNNEI. The CDR3 runs 14 residues. CDR3 in DNA: TGTGCCAGCAGATCAGGGGTTGGGTCCTACGAGCAGTACTTC. This encodes CASRSGVGSYEQYF.

This sequence joins TRBV19 and TRBJ1-4; perhaps TRBD1 as D (5 bases). V was shortened by 7 bases and J by 4 bases, with 13 bases between the two germline ends. This CDR3 region has 14 residues. Germline values: CDR1 LNHDA, CDR2 SQIVND (reference sequence). The CDR3 nucleotides read TGTGCCAGTACCCTGGGACTGATTAATGAAAAACTGTTTTTT. Translated: CASTLGLINEKLFF.

This sequence joins TRBV30 and TRBJ1-2; weak D call: TRBD1 (6 bases). The CDR3 covers 12 residues. V lost 7 bases and J 8 bases, leaving 17 bases between the germline ends. CDR1 and CDR2 from the germline V gene are GTSNPN and SVGIG (reference sequence). CDR3 in DNA: TGTGCCTATAATCCGTCGGGGGGCGGCTACACCTTC. It codes for CAYNPSGGGYTF.

The rearrangement uses TRBV6-6 and TRBJ1-2; 8 nucleotides agree with TRBD1. V was clipped by 0 bases and J by 14 bases; unmatched bases: 14. Germline V gene sequence: CDR1 MNHNY, CDR2 SVGAGI (reference sequence). CDR3 length equals 15 residues. The CDR3, as DNA: TGTGCCAGCAGTTACTCAAGTCGCCAGGGGGCGATTAGTACCTTC. It encodes CASSYSSRQGAISTF.

The chain employs TRBV15 and TRBJ1-1; possible D gene TRBD1, 5 bases. The CDR3 runs to 16 residues. Trimming pared 3 bases from V and 0 bases from J, leaving 14 bases between. Germline CDR1 LNHNV, CDR2 YYDKDF (reference sequence). CDR3 region: CATSSPRVELNTEAFF. The DNA for the CDR3 is TGTGCCACCAGCAGCCCCAGGGTGGAACTGAACACTGAAGCTTTCTTT.

This clone was detected only once. The rearrangement joins TRBV27 to TRBJ2-7; 8 nucleotides match TRBD2. Germline assignment: CDR1 MNHEY and CDR2 SMNVEV (reference sequence). The CDR3 totals 15 residues. After removal of 7 bases from V and 4 bases from J, the junction contained 12 bases not matched to a gene. In nucleotides, the CDR3 is TGTGCCAGCACTATTCGGGGGGGGCGCGGATACGAGCAGTACTTC. Translation gives CASTIRGGRGYEQYF.

The chain couples TRBV28 to TRBJ2-5; a weak D match, TRBD1 (5 bases). The germline V gene encodes CDR1 MDHEN and CDR2 SYDVKM. Trimming shortened V by 11 bases and J by 0 bases, and 10 bases separated the two germline ends. There are 12 residues in the CDR3. This chain's CDR3 is CAESRDQETQYF. The CDR3, as DNA: TGTGCCGAGTCCAGGGACCAAGAGACCCAGTACTTC.

This clone was seen only once. V is TRBV28 and J is TRBJ2-1, with 10 positions matching TRBD2. From germline, CDR1 is MDHEN and CDR2 SYDVKM. The CDR3 runs 14 residues. V lost 5 bases and J lost 8; bases outside the gene matches: 6. CDR3 amino acids: CASSLAGDFHEQFF. The CDR3 bases are TGTGCCAGCAGTCTAGCGGGAGATTTCCATGAGCAGTTCTTC.

The chain has TRBV5-6 and TRBJ1-4; D remains unclear. Germline loops: CDR1 SGHDT, CDR2 YYEEEE. Deletions cut 1 base from V and 0 bases from J, with 4 bases between. This CDR3 is built from 14 residues. The CDR3, as DNA: TGTGCCAGCAGCTTGCCTGCAACTAATGAAAAACTGTTTTTT. Amino acids: CASSLPATNEKLFF. Using reference TRBV5-6 and TRBJ1-4 for the parts outside the CDR3, the full variable domain is DAGVTQSPTHLIKTRGQQVTLRCSPKSGHDTVSWYQQALGQGPQFIFQYYEEEERQRGNFPDRFSGHQFPNYSSELNVNALLLGDSALYLCASSLPATNEKLFFGSGTQLSVL.

The chain employs TRBV18 and TRBJ2-4; 12 positions match TRBD2. CDR3 length: 15 residues. CDR1 and CDR2 from the germline V gene are KGHSH and LQKENI. J lost 7 bases, V lost 5 bases, and 6 bases had no gene match. The CDR3 region is CASSETSGSRNIQYF. CDR3 coding DNA: TGTGCCAGCTCAGAGACTAGCGGGAGCAGGAACATTCAGTACTTC.

The chain is built from TRBV27 and TRBJ1-2; the match to TRBD1 covers 12 bases. CDR1 and CDR2 (germline): MNHEY, SMNVEV (reference sequence). CDR3 size: 17 residues. Losses at the gene ends were 8 bases for V and 2 bases for J; bases not matched to a gene: 12. The chain's CDR3 is CASAGQGASYVNYGYTF. As DNA, the CDR3 is TGTGCCAGCGCGGGACAGGGGGCATCGTACGTCAACTATGGCTACACCTTC.

The rearrangement links TRBV11-3 to TRBJ2-7; TRBD1 matches at 8 bases. Germline V gene lookup returns CDR1 SGHNT and CDR2 YENEEA. J lost 3 bases, V lost 8 bases, and 9 bases had no gene match. This CDR3 spans 14 amino acids. CDR3 region: CASAFQGQGYEQYF. The CDR3 region has the DNA TGTGCCAGCGCATTTCAAGGACAGGGCTACGAGCAGTACTTC.

This chain joins TRBV4-2 and TRBJ1-4; D gene ambiguous. In germline, CDR1 is LGHNA, CDR2 YNFKEQ. Trimming shortened V by 4 bases and J by 2 bases, and 14 bases separated the two germline ends. The CDR3 consists of 16 residues. CDR3 protein: CASSPGFGGTNEKLFF. As DNA, the CDR3 is TGTGCCAGCAGCCCGGGATTTGGTGGGACTAATGAAAAACTGTTTTTT.

In regard to this clone: Other DNA sequences in the sample encode the same CDR3. The chain is built from TRBV7-2 and TRBJ2-5, with unresolved D. The CDR3 runs to 11 residues. Per the germline V gene, CDR1 is SGHTA and CDR2 is FQGNSA. The V end lost 4 bases, the J end lost 2 bases, and 2 bases lay between the germline ends. This CDR3 is CASSSQETQYF. The CDR3 nucleotides read TGTGCCAGCAGCTCACAAGAGACCCAGTACTTC.

This chain connects TRBV6-1 to TRBJ1-5; 7 bases map to TRBD1. Germline CDR1 is MNHNS and CDR2 is SASEGT. The trim removed 0 bases at V and 3 bases at J, leaving 5 bases unmatched. CDR3 length: 16 residues. CDR3 in amino acids: CASSEAKGQYNQPQHF. Here the CDR3 DNA reads TGTGCCAGCAGTGAAGCAAAGGGACAGTACAATCAGCCCCAGCATTTT.

This chain links TRBV7-8 with TRBJ2-7, with 7 bases matching TRBD1. The V gene's germline CDR1 is SGHVS and CDR2 FQNEAQ. The CDR3 is made up of 16 amino acids. The J segment lost 0 bases and the V segment lost 1 base, leaving 6 bases of the junction unmatched. The CDR3 DNA reads as TGTGCCAGCAGCTTAGAAGGGGACAGCAGCTCCTACGAGCAGTACTTC. Its translation: CASSLEGDSSSYEQYF. The complete variable domain, with remaining parts taken from reference TRBV7-8 and TRBJ2-7, reads GAGVSQSPRYKVAKRGQDVALRCDPISGHVSLFWYQQALGQGPEFLTYFQNEAQLDKSGLPSDRFFAERPEGSVSTLKIQRTQQEDSAVYLCASSLEGDSSSYEQYFGPGTRLTVT.

The chain combines TRBV19 with TRBJ2-1; a possible D gene is TRBD1 (7 bases). The CDR3 extends over 12 amino acids. The V end was cut by 6 bases, the J end by 8 bases, with 11 bases between. CDR1 is LNHDA and CDR2 is SQIVND in the germline V gene (reference sequence). DNA for the CDR3: TGTGCCAGTAGCGGCAGGGGGGATGAGCAGTTCTTC. Amino acid sequence: CASSGRGDEQFF.

In its sample, this clone was seen once. The rearrangement links TRBV9 to TRBJ1-5; D remains unclear. Trimming took 0 bases from V and 0 from J, leaving 7 bases between them. Germline V CDR1 and CDR2: SGDLS, YYNGEE. The CDR3 covers 15 residues. CDR3 in amino acids: CASSVGPSSNQPQHF. In DNA form, the CDR3 reads TGTGCCAGCAGCGTAGGACCGTCTAGCAATCAGCCCCAGCATTTT. Full variable domain (rest looked up from reference TRBV9 and TRBJ1-5): DSGVTQTPKHLITATGQRVTLRCSPRSGDLSVYWYQQSLDQGLQFLIQYYNGEERAKGNILERFSAQQFPDLHSELNLSSLELGDSALYFCASSVGPSSNQPQHFGDGTRLSIL.

The chain has TRBV10-2 and TRBJ1-3; 8 bases line up with TRBD1. Trimming took 5 bases from V and 4 from J; bases not matched to a gene: 7. Germline lookup yields CDR1 WSHSY and CDR2 SAAADI. CDR3 length equals 15 residues. The CDR3 sequence: CASSPQGAEGNTIYF. The CDR3 bases are TGCGCCAGCAGTCCCCAGGGGGCTGAAGGAAACACCATATATTTT.

The genes are TRBV6-6 and TRBJ2-5, with 7 bases that match TRBD1. The V segment lost 6 bases and the J segment 4 bases; nucleotides outside the gene matches: 8. The CDR3 has 14 residues. In germline, CDR1 is MNHNY, CDR2 SVGAGI (reference sequence). DNA of the CDR3: TGTGCCAGCAGCTCAGACAGGGCCCCAGAGACCCAGTACTTC. Protein: CASSSDRAPETQYF.

This chain joins TRBV6-5 and TRBJ1-2; 8 nucleotides line up with TRBD1. The ends lost 0 bases at V and 0 bases at J; junction bases unmatched: 3. This CDR3 is built from 16 residues. CDR1 MNHEY and CDR2 SVGAGI come from the germline V gene. The CDR3 bases are TGTGCCAGCAGTTACTCGCGGGACAGGACTAACTATGGCTACACCTTC. This encodes CASSYSRDRTNYGYTF.

In its sample, this clone was seen once. The V and J genes are TRBV7-8 and TRBJ1-1; 9 positions match TRBD1. CDR1 is SGHVS, CDR2 FQNEAQ, per germline. The ends lost 11 bases at V and 7 bases at J; junction bases unmatched: 8. The CDR3 spans 12 residues. For the CDR3, the DNA is TGTGCCTCGCGAGGACAGGGGCTTGAAGCTTTCTTT. This gives the protein CASRGQGLEAFF.

CDR3 bases: TGTGCCAGCAGCCAAGGAGCGGGAGGTCCCTCATACGAGCAGTACTTC. It yields the protein CASSQGAGGPSYEQYF. The V gene is TRBV4-2, the J gene TRBJ2-7; 9 bases align to TRBD2. V was clipped by 1 base and J by 4 bases; unmatched bases: 8. The CDR3 has 16 amino acids. CDR1 and CDR2 (germline): LGHNA, YNFKEQ.

This chain connects TRBV28 to TRBJ1-5; D is unclear. CDR1 is MDHEN and CDR2 is SYDVKM in the germline V gene. The length of the CDR3 is 14 residues. V lost 2 bases and J 3 bases, leaving 8 bases between the germline ends. CDR3: CASSLTTYNQPQHF. DNA of the CDR3: TGTGCCAGCAGTTTAACCACCTACAATCAGCCCCAGCATTTT.

The chain uses TRBV4-2 and TRBJ2-1; D gene unclear. This CDR3 has 15 residues. V dropped 5 bases and J dropped 0 bases, with 11 bases sitting between them. Germline V lookup: CDR1 LGHNA, CDR2 YNFKEQ. CDR3 sequence (DNA): TGTGCCAGCAGCTTGGTTCAGGACTCCTACAATGAGCAGTTCTTC. Its translation is CASSLVQDSYNEQFF.

The rearrangement links TRBV15 to TRBJ1-1, with D uncertain. Trimming took 4 bases from V and 3 from J, leaving 6 bases between them. This CDR3 has 12 residues. Germline lookup yields CDR1 LNHNV and CDR2 YYDKDF (reference sequence). The CDR3 DNA is TGTGCCACCAGCAACATGGACACTGAAGCTTTCTTT. The encoded protein is CATSNMDTEAFF.

The J gene is TRBJ2-1, the V gene TRBV11-2; D may be TRBD2 (5 bases). CDR1 and CDR2 from the germline V gene are SGHAT and FQNNGV. Trimming removed 5 bases from V and 0 bases from J, with 14 bases in between. The CDR3 length is 16 residues. CDR3 nucleotide sequence: TGTGCCAGCAGCCTAGCCTACCCGAGCTCCTACAATGAGCAGTTCTTC. This sequence encodes CASSLAYPSSYNEQFF.

This clone showed up just once. This chain links TRBV6-5 with TRBJ2-2, with 10 nucleotides matching TRBD1. This CDR3 contains 15 residues. Looked up from germline, CDR1 is MNHEY and CDR2 is SVGAGI. The ends lost 5 bases at V and 4 bases at J; junction bases unmatched: 4. CDR3 DNA sequence: TGTGCCAGCAGTACGGGACAGGGGTTCACCGGGGAGCTGTTTTTT. As protein: CASSTGQGFTGELFF.